The subject of this entry is one TCR beta chain. Through template switching, a universal primer site was introduced, and the cDNA contained unique molecular identifiers. TCRdb fed the 5' RACE reads into MiXCR, producing one record per CDR3 protein. Of some 660,000 distinct CDR3 sequences listed, less than 10% are singletons. Only healthy Caucasians were included as donors. The data stem from a study of identical twins. This CDR3 spans 11 amino acids. Deletions cut 3 bases from V and 10 bases from J, with 7 bases between. CDR1 ENHRY and CDR2 SYGVKD come from the germline V gene. These data were also filed under a second study, of yellow fever vaccine responses in identical twins. Turning to that study: Twins reportedly showed a vaccine T cell response that seemed partly convergent and partly personalized.

This rearrangement joins TRBV10-3 to TRBJ2-1; D is unresolved. This sequence originates from a woman aged 18-29 years in good health. Sample: PBMCs. CDR3 sequence: CAISDRLEQFF. The CDR3 nucleotides are TGTGCCATCAGTGATCGGCTGGAGCAGTTCTTC.